This TCR beta chain was recovered during a study of blood T cell repertoires in COVID-19. Study-level information: The United States, Italy and Spain supplied acute and convalescent COVID-19 samples. T cells, B-cell-depleted T cells, or PBMCs provided the cDNA or gDNA that served as material.

Under the authors' procedure: By means of reference gene primer amplification, nucleated cell counts were estimated. Assay used: immunoSEQ multiplex PCR; TCRdb lists only in-frame clones, some missing. V, J and clone size derive from that table, while D and trimming were established from the DNA sequence. Of approximately 300,000 clones listed, about 82% are singletons. There are 14 residues in the CDR3. V lost 2 bases to trimming and J lost 5 bases; unmatched junction nucleotides: 4. Germline V lookup: CDR1 SNHLY, CDR2 FYNNEI. This receptor was obtained from a woman aged 45-60 years with acute or convalescent COVID-19. Sequenced: peripheral blood. The chain links TRBV2 to TRBJ2-5, with 8 bases fitting TRBD2. CDR3 in amino acids: CASSESTSGETQYF. The CDR3, as DNA: TGTGCCAGCAGTGAAAGTACTAGCGGTGAGACCCAGTACTTC.